A selection of T cell receptor beta chains follows, all from one sample in a study of graft-versus-host responses after intestinal transplantation. Their antigen targets remain unknown. The data were produced by immunoSEQ multiplex PCR, yet TCRdb's version contains in-frame clones alone and is incomplete. This sample has some 130,000 clones; 85% to 95% occur once, and the top ten carry around 0.12%. The sequences come from unstimulated CD4+ T cells sorted from spleen or lymph node cells, collected before intestinal transplant. Source of these receptors: a human donor who received an intestinal transplant. CDR3s include the opening cysteine and the closing phenylalanine or tryptophan.

CDR3,V,J
CASSGWTSPVEQYF,TRBV12-1,TRBJ2-7
CASSLSSGSDEQYF,TRBV27,NA
CASSPIQGSGNTIYF,TRBV18,TRBJ1-3
CASSLRAGGGSHEQFF,TRBV7-3,TRBJ2-1
CASSLSRTTLYNEQFF,TRBV6-5,TRBJ2-1
CASSLPLAGLTDTQYF,TRBV5-1,TRBJ2-3
CASSLGYAGDNEKLFF,TRBV7-9,TRBJ1-4
CASSLVILAGSREQFF,TRBV5-1,TRBJ2-1
CASSVGRQPYEQYF,TRBV9,TRBJ2-7
CASRLRGAAYEQYF,TRBV6-1,TRBJ2-7
CASSLESPGGGNTIYF,TRBV7-6,TRBJ1-3
CASSYGAGVGTEAFF,TRBV6-5,TRBJ1-1
CASKRTGVSYEQYF,TRBV28,TRBJ2-7
CATRTVGIETQYF,TRBV15,TRBJ2-5
CASSVNYGYTF,TRBV9,TRBJ1-2
CASLTGRTGYNEQFF,TRBV28,TRBJ2-1
CAWSHLGLLRSGYTF,TRBV30,TRBJ1-2
CASSYVGLRGRETQYF,TRBV6-5,TRBJ2-5
CASSSRQGGTYEQYF,TRBV19,TRBJ2-7
CAGGDRAGADTQYF,TRBV30,TRBJ2-3
CSATGDSNQPQHF,TRBV29-1,TRBJ1-5
CASSPVGDRAYEQYF,TRBV18,TRBJ2-7
CASSERGISGRAGQFF,TRBV6-4,TRBJ2-1
CAGGGRVSFEQFF,TRBV30,TRBJ2-1
CASRPPRAQETQYF,TRBV6-6,TRBJ2-5
CASSPEAGELFF,TRBV18,TRBJ2-2
CASSPPSIYEQYF,TRBV18,TRBJ2-7
CASSRATNEKLFF,TRBV28,TRBJ1-4
CASSPRGSRDREPYEQYF,TRBV5-1,TRBJ2-7
CASSLAAGGGVDTEAFF,TRBV5-1,TRBJ1-1
CASSQGGSYNEQFF,TRBV7-3,TRBJ2-1
CASSPLPRARDTQYF,TRBV18,TRBJ2-3
CASSLIAGGNGNEQFF,TRBV5-1,TRBJ2-1
CASSEMGPGGSTQHF,TRBV2,TRBJ1-5
CASSLGGVNTEAFF,TRBV11-2,TRBJ1-1
CASSIIHSHEAFF,TRBV19,TRBJ1-1
CASIKGETGELFF,TRBV6-1,TRBJ2-2
CASGLGGNSGANVLTF,TRBV7-9,TRBJ2-6
CASRTSGSSYEQYF,TRBV6-6,TRBJ2-7
CASSLSAGRGELFF,TRBV5-1,TRBJ2-2
CASSMRADNQPQHF,TRBV6-5,TRBJ1-5
CASNRVNQPQHF,TRBV6-1,TRBJ1-5
CASSYLQRLAGAGEQFF,TRBV4-1,TRBJ2-1
CASSLRFWSTDTQYF,TRBV28,TRBJ2-3
CASSEAITRGNTIYF,TRBV2,TRBJ1-3
CASSPDRGRGYTF,TRBV19,TRBJ1-2
CASSQQVYEQYF,TRBV14,TRBJ2-7
CASRPLLGSGTDTQYF,TRBV19,TRBJ2-3
CASSWDGVSSGNTIYF,TRBV5-1,TRBJ1-3
CASSLGTRRGHEQFF,TRBV5-1,TRBJ2-1
CASSSDRYEQYF,TRBV18,TRBJ2-7
CASTSAAFHQPQHF,TRBV6-6,TRBJ1-5